This entry features one T cell receptor (beta chain) sequence. This specimen belongs to a study of PD-L1 blockade in urothelial cancer. Time point here: pretreatment peripheral blood. The length of the CDR3 is 16 residues. The germline V gene has CDR1 SEHNR and CDR2 FQNEAQ (reference sequence). V lost 0 bases, J lost 2 bases, and 4 bases stayed unmatched. The assay was immunoSEQ multiplex PCR, and TCRdb's table has in-frame clones only and misses some. This table holds about 72,000 clones, roughly 90% found once. The V and J genes are TRBV7-9 and TRBJ2-7; 10 nucleotides align to TRBD1. This material consisted of PBMCs, taken around atezolizumab (anti-PD-L1) treatment. This receptor was identified in a man aged 65 to 85 with urothelial cancer. In DNA, the CDR3 is TGTGCCAGCAGCTTAGCCTCGGGACAGGGGACCTACGAGCAGTACTTC. Translating gives CASSLASGQGTYEQYF. Full variable domain (outside the CDR3, taken from reference TRBV7-9 and TRBJ2-7): DTGVSQNPRHKITKRGQNVTFRCDPISEHNRLYWYRQTLGQGPEFLTYFQNEAQLEKSRLLSDRFSAERPKGSFSTLEIQRTEQGDSAMYLCASSLASGQGTYEQYFGPGTRLTVT.